The rows below give T cell receptor beta chains drawn from one sample of a study of blood T cell repertoires in COVID-19. Clones were sequenced by immunoSEQ multiplex PCR, and TCRdb holds only the in-frame ones, with some missing. The top ten hold roughly 2% of the sample, which has about 97,000 clones, around 90% seen once. The sequencing input was peripheral blood. All receptors derive from a man between 45 and 60 years old with active COVID-19. Each CDR3 is given with its conserved first and last residue. The order of the fields is V gene, D gene, J gene, clone size, CDR3 DNA, CDR3 protein. The D gene is left open where the match is weak. Clone size appears in some rows only: once, few, many, or a class for an expanded clone.

TRBV9	-	TRBJ2-7	-	TGTGCCAGCAGCCCCCAATCGACAGCCTCCTACGAGCAGTACTTC	CASSPQSTASYEQYF
TRBV7-9	TRBD1	TRBJ1-5	-	TGTGCCAGCGGACAGGGATCTGGTCAGCCCCAGCATTTT	CASGQGSGQPQHF
TRBV13	-	TRBJ1-1	-	TGTGCCAGCAGCTCGGACAGCCTGGGTGAAGCTTTCTTT	CASSSDSLGEAFF
TRBV4-1	-	TRBJ2-7	-	TGCGCCAGCAGCCAAGGCGCGTTTGGCGAGCAGTACTTC	CASSQGAFGEQYF
TRBV19	TRBD1	TRBJ1-2	once	TGTGCCAGTAGTATGGGCAGGGGGGTAGGGGACTATGGCTACACCTTC	CASSMGRGVGDYGYTF
TRBV19	TRBD2	TRBJ2-1	-	TGTGCCAGTAGTATAGTACTAGCGGGGGGGTGGGAGCAGTTCTTC	CASSIVLAGGWEQFF
TRBV15	-	TRBJ2-3	-	TGTGCCACCAGCAGGGATGTTCTAGGAGGCACAGATACGCAGTATTTT	CATSRDVLGGTDTQYF
TRBV5-4	-	TRBJ1-4	-	TGTGCCAGCAGCCTGGCTCGGGGAACTAATGAAAAACTGTTTTTT	CASSLARGTNEKLFF
TRBV27	TRBD2	TRBJ2-7	once	TGTGCCAGCAGTATCGGGGGGGGTTGGTCCTACGAGCAGTACTTC	CASSIGGGWSYEQYF
TRBV19	TRBD1	TRBJ1-3	-	TGTGCCAGTAACGAGGACAGGGACCTCTCTGGAAACACCATATATTTT	CASNEDRDLSGNTIYF
TRBV3-1/TRBV3-2	TRBD2	TRBJ2-7	-	TGTGCCAGCAGCCAAGATAATAGCGGGGTCTACGAGCAGTACTTC	CASSQDNSGVYEQYF
TRBV18	TRBD2	TRBJ2-1	-	TGTGCCAGCTCACCACCTATGGGGGGGGACAATGAGCAGTTCTTC	CASSPPMGGDNEQFF
TRBV6-5	TRBD1	TRBJ2-7	-	TGTGCCAGCAGTTATTGGCAGGGGGCGGGAGAGCAGTACTTC	CASSYWQGAGEQYF
TRBV5-1	-	TRBJ1-1	-	TGCGCCAGCAGAGACGGGTCCCGGGGGGATGAAGCTTTCTTT	CASRDGSRGDEAFF
TRBV27	TRBD1	TRBJ1-2	-	TGTGCCAGCAGTTTTACAGGGGGCGCGCCCTATGGCTACACCTTC	CASSFTGGAPYGYTF
TRBV7-7	TRBD2	TRBJ2-5	-	TGTGCTAGCAGCTATAGTCCCCCCCGGGCTAGCGGGGGGGCATTGGAGACCCAGTACTTC	CASSYSPPRASGGALETQYF
TRBV6-5	TRBD2	TRBJ2-7	-	TGTGCCAGTGGGGGGACTAGCGGAATCTACGAGCAGTACTTC	CASGGTSGIYEQYF
TRBV13	-	TRBJ2-3	-	TGTGCCAGCAGCTTAAGTGGCGGGCCCACAGATACGCAGTATTTT	CASSLSGGPTDTQYF
TRBV2	TRBD1	TRBJ2-3	few	TGTGCCAGCAGTGGACTATTGGGACAGTCAGACGACGCACGGGCAGATACGCAGTATTTT	CASSGLLGQSDDARADTQYF
TRBV5-4	-	TRBJ2-1	-	TGTGCCAGCAGCATCGGACAAGCAAATGAGCAGTTCTTC	CASSIGQANEQFF
TRBV10-2	TRBD1	TRBJ1-2	-	TGCGCCACCAGAGGGACAGGGGTCTATGGCTACACCTTC	CATRGTGVYGYTF